These T cell receptor beta chains were read from a single sample in a study of blood T cell repertoires in COVID-19. Produced via immunoSEQ multiplex PCR; TCRdb's table is partial and in-frame only. The data contain more than 250,000 clones, nearly 90% of them seen just once; the ten biggest clones take up 4.5% to 7%. Material: PBMCs or T cells enriched from blood (not recorded which). The receptor source for this set is a young woman who had recovered from COVID-19. Each CDR3 is given with its conserved first and last residue. Each record gives: J gene, clone size, V gene, D gene, CDR3 protein, CDR3 DNA. The D gene is left open where the match is weak. Clone sizes are given selectively: once, few, many, or a class where the clone is expanded.

J: TRBJ1-1
size: NA
V: TRBV5-1
D: TRBD1
CDR3: CASSVGQGTEAFF
DNA: TGCGCCAGCAGTGTGGGACAGGGCACTGAAGCTTTCTTT

J: TRBJ2-3
size: NA
V: TRBV5-1
D: TRBD1
CDR3: CASSLSGGAADTQYF
DNA: TGCGCCAGCAGCTTGTCAGGGGGCGCCGCAGATACGCAGTATTTT

J: TRBJ1-1
size: NA
V: TRBV7-8
D: NA
CDR3: CASSLLGANTEAFF
DNA: TGTGCCAGCAGCTTATTGGGGGCGAACACTGAAGCTTTCTTT

J: TRBJ1-5
size: NA
V: TRBV7-8
D: NA
CDR3: CASSPPGGNQPQHF
DNA: TGTGCCAGCAGCCCTCCCGGGGGCAATCAGCCCCAGCATTTT

J: TRBJ2-7
size: NA
V: TRBV19
D: TRBD1
CDR3: CASSSGQGSYEQYF
DNA: TGTGCCAGTAGTTCTGGACAGGGCTCCTACGAGCAGTACTTC

J: TRBJ1-2
size: few
V: TRBV4-1
D: NA
CDR3: CASSQGGPLVGGYTF
DNA: TGCGCCAGCAGCCAAGGAGGCCCCCTCGTAGGTGGCTACACCTTC

J: TRBJ1-2
size: NA
V: TRBV29-1
D: NA
CDR3: CSAKFGFLANYGYTF
DNA: TGCAGCGCGAAGTTCGGGTTTCTCGCTAACTATGGCTACACCTTC

J: TRBJ1-2
size: NA
V: TRBV6-5
D: NA
CDR3: CASSGGLPYGYTF
DNA: TGTGCCAGCAGCGGCGGACTGCCCTATGGCTACACCTTC

J: TRBJ1-2
size: NA
V: TRBV9
D: NA
CDR3: CASSAPGTGGYGYTF
DNA: TGTGCCAGCAGCGCGCCGGGTACCGGGGGGTATGGCTACACCTTC

J: TRBJ2-1
size: NA
V: TRBV5-8
D: TRBD1
CDR3: CASSRGTGGWYNEQFF
DNA: TGTGCCAGCAGCAGGGGGACAGGGGGCTGGTACAATGAGCAGTTCTTC

J: TRBJ1-4
size: NA
V: TRBV4-1
D: NA
CDR3: CASSQPATNEKLFF
DNA: TGCGCCAGCAGCCAACCTGCAACTAATGAAAAACTGTTTTTT

J: TRBJ1-5
size: NA
V: TRBV15
D: NA
CDR3: CATSTLQGGSNQPQHF
DNA: TGTGCCACCAGCACGCTACAGGGCGGGAGCAATCAGCCCCAGCATTTT

J: TRBJ1-5
size: NA
V: TRBV27
D: TRBD1
CDR3: CASSSQGARDQPQHF
DNA: TGTGCCAGCAGTTCCCAGGGGGCCAGGGATCAGCCCCAGCATTTT

J: TRBJ2-7
size: few
V: TRBV3-1/TRBV3-2
D: NA
CDR3: CASSQVQDYEQYF
DNA: TGTGCCAGCAGCCAAGTCCAGGATTACGAGCAGTACTTC

J: TRBJ1-2
size: NA
V: TRBV21-1
D: NA
CDR3: CASSRGTSYTF
DNA: TGTGCCAGCAGCCGGGGGACGTCCTACACCTTC

J: TRBJ1-3
size: NA
V: TRBV5-1
D: NA
CDR3: CASSLGPGMGNTIYF
DNA: TGCGCCAGCAGCTTGGGGCCAGGGATGGGAAACACCATATATTTT

J: TRBJ1-1
size: NA
V: TRBV25-1
D: TRBD1
CDR3: CASRGVGGKSEAFF
DNA: TGTGCCAGCAGGGGAGTAGGGGGCAAATCTGAAGCTTTCTTT

J: TRBJ1-5
size: NA
V: TRBV20-1
D: NA
CDR3: CSASFGRGSNQPQHF
DNA: TGCAGTGCTAGTTTCGGCAGGGGAAGCAATCAGCCCCAGCATTTT

J: TRBJ2-1
size: NA
V: TRBV4-1
D: TRBD2
CDR3: CASSQVSGGGGGEQFF
DNA: TGCGCCAGCAGCCAAGTTTCCGGGGGGGGTGGCGGTGAGCAGTTCTTC

J: TRBJ2-3
size: once
V: TRBV7-2
D: TRBD2
CDR3: CASSLNRGDTDTQYF
DNA: TGTGCCAGCAGCTTAAACCGGGGGGACACAGATACGCAGTATTTT

J: TRBJ2-3
size: NA
V: TRBV5-1
D: TRBD1
CDR3: CASSVVGQGAVDTQYF
DNA: TGCGCCAGCAGCGTTGTGGGACAGGGGGCTGTGGATACGCAGTATTTT

J: TRBJ1-6
size: NA
V: TRBV7-2
D: NA
CDR3: CASSLPKSSSYNSPLHF
DNA: TGTGCCAGCAGCTTACCCAAATCTAGCTCCTATAATTCACCCCTCCACTTT

J: TRBJ1-4
size: NA
V: TRBV6-6
D: TRBD1
CDR3: CASSQPGQGAFSEKLFF
DNA: TGTGCCAGCAGTCAACCGGGACAGGGGGCTTTTAGTGAAAAACTGTTTTTT

J: TRBJ1-1
size: NA
V: TRBV9
D: TRBD1
CDR3: CASSVGQGNTEAFF
DNA: TGTGCCAGCAGCGTCGGACAGGGAAACACTGAAGCTTTCTTT

J: TRBJ1-1
size: NA
V: TRBV6-5
D: NA
CDR3: CASSRSDRLNTEAFF
DNA: TGTGCCAGCAGCAGATCCGACAGACTGAACACTGAAGCTTTCTTT

J: TRBJ1-6
size: once
V: TRBV5-5
D: NA
CDR3: CASSSSGINSPLHF
DNA: TGTGCCAGCAGCTCGAGTGGTATAAATTCACCCCTCCACTTT

J: TRBJ1-6
size: once
V: TRBV20-1
D: NA
CDR3: CSASMGSSYNSPLHF
DNA: TGCAGTGCTAGTATGGGGAGCTCCTATAATTCACCCCTCCACTTT